This T cell receptor beta chain was retrieved from a study of cytomegalovirus exposure and HLA in healthy donors. Generated by immunoSEQ multiplex PCR, the TCRdb table keeps only in-frame clones and is missing some. Among 160,000 or so clones listed, around 82% were seen once. The germline V gene has CDR1 SQVTM and CDR2 ANQGSEA. The CDR3 is 13 amino acids. V was clipped by 4 bases and J by 9 bases; unmatched bases: 11. Sequencing used PBMCs. The TCR comes from a man in his thirties or forties in good health and CMV-seropositive. The chain is built from TRBV29-1 and TRBJ1-1; 7 bases are a match to TRBD1. CDR3 nucleotide sequence: TGCAGCGTTGGCGGGACAGAGGGGTCTCAAGCTTTCTTT. Translation: CSVGGTEGSQAFF. Full variable domain (rest looked up from reference TRBV29-1 and TRBJ1-1): SAVISQKPSRDICQRGTSLTIQCQVDSQVTMMFWYRQQPGQSLTLIATANQGSEATYESGFVIDKFPISRPNLTFSTLTVSNMSPEDSSIYLCSVGGTEGSQAFFGQGTRLTVV.